The rows below give T cell receptor beta chains drawn from one sample of a study of CD8 T cells in Susac syndrome. TCRdb analysed the immunoSEQ multiplex PCR reads with MiXCR anew, one entry per CDR3 protein. Of some 150,000 distinct CDR3 sequences listed, approximately 95% are singletons. Sequenced input: CD8+ T cells from PBMCs. These receptors originate from a human donor in good health. Each CDR3 is given with its conserved first and last residue. The D gene is left open where the match is weak. Clone size is not always given. Where it is, it says once, few, many or a class for expanded clones.

clone size: -
V gene: TRBV29-1
J gene: TRBJ2-7
D gene: -
CDR3 DNA: TGCAGCGTTGAAGGGGGGGACTCTCTCTTCGAGCAGTACTTC
CDR3 protein: CSVEGGDSLFEQYF

clone size: -
V gene: TRBV28
J gene: TRBJ2-3
D gene: -
CDR3 DNA: TGTGCCAGCAGGTCCCGGGACGCCGTCACAGATACGCAGTATTTT
CDR3 protein: CASRSRDAVTDTQYF

clone size: once
V gene: TRBV7-6
J gene: TRBJ2-2
D gene: TRBD1
CDR3 DNA: TGTGCCAGCAGCCATAACAGGGGCGGCTGGACCGGGGAGCTGTTTTTT
CDR3 protein: CASSHNRGGWTGELFF

clone size: -
V gene: TRBV15
J gene: TRBJ2-3
D gene: -
CDR3 DNA: TGTGCCACCAGCAGAGTGGGTGCAGACACAGATACGCAGTATTTT
CDR3 protein: CATSRVGADTDTQYF

clone size: -
V gene: TRBV20-1
J gene: TRBJ1-1
D gene: TRBD1
CDR3 DNA: TGCAGTGCTGTGGGACAGTCGAACACTGAAGCTTTCTTT
CDR3 protein: CSAVGQSNTEAFF

clone size: few
V gene: TRBV27
J gene: TRBJ2-1
D gene: -
CDR3 DNA: TGTGCCAGCAGCCCTCGGTTGGTCGATGAGCAGTTCTTC
CDR3 protein: CASSPRLVDEQFF

clone size: -
V gene: TRBV14
J gene: TRBJ2-5
D gene: -
CDR3 DNA: TGTGCCAGCAGCCAAGCATCCTGGGACTACCAAGAGACCCAGTACTTC
CDR3 protein: CASSQASWDYQETQYF

clone size: -
V gene: TRBV28
J gene: TRBJ1-3
D gene: TRBD1
CDR3 DNA: TGTGCCAGCAGTTTAGAGACAGGGAGAGGGTCTGGAAACACCATATATTTT
CDR3 protein: CASSLETGRGSGNTIYF

clone size: once
V gene: TRBV4-3
J gene: TRBJ1-2
D gene: -
CDR3 DNA: TGCGCCAGCAGCCAGCAGGGTACCCAAGGGAGCTATGGCTACACCTTC
CDR3 protein: CASSQQGTQGSYGYTF

clone size: few
V gene: TRBV2
J gene: TRBJ2-1
D gene: -
CDR3 DNA: TGTGCCAGCAGCGGGCCCTCCAATGAGCAGTTCTTC
CDR3 protein: CASSGPSNEQFF

clone size: -
V gene: TRBV5-4
J gene: TRBJ2-4
D gene: TRBD1
CDR3 DNA: TGTGCCAGCAGCTACTCCGGGACAGGGGGCAACATTCAGTACTTC
CDR3 protein: CASSYSGTGGNIQYF

clone size: -
V gene: TRBV5-1
J gene: TRBJ2-2
D gene: -
CDR3 DNA: TGCGCCAGCAGCTTGTCGGGATTCGGCGGGGAGCTGTTTTTT
CDR3 protein: CASSLSGFGGELFF

clone size: -
V gene: TRBV27
J gene: TRBJ2-3
D gene: TRBD1
CDR3 DNA: TGTGCCAGCAGTTTTTGGACAGGGGAAGATACGCAGTATTTT
CDR3 protein: CASSFWTGEDTQYF

clone size: -
V gene: TRBV28
J gene: TRBJ2-1
D gene: TRBD1
CDR3 DNA: TGTGCCAGCAGTCCCCGGGACAGTTTGTCCCATGAGCAGTTCTTC
CDR3 protein: CASSPRDSLSHEQFF

clone size: -
V gene: TRBV9
J gene: TRBJ2-1
D gene: -
CDR3 DNA: TGTGCCAGCAGCGTAGTTGGGGGAAGCTCCTACAATGAGCAGTTCTTC
CDR3 protein: CASSVVGGSSYNEQFF

clone size: -
V gene: TRBV9
J gene: TRBJ2-2
D gene: TRBD2
CDR3 DNA: TGTGCCAGCAGCGACACTCGACTAGCGGGAGACGAGGGCACCGGGGAGCTGTTTTTT
CDR3 protein: CASSDTRLAGDEGTGELFF

clone size: -
V gene: TRBV29-1
J gene: TRBJ2-2
D gene: -
CDR3 DNA: TGCAGCGTTCTAACGGGGCCCGGGGAGCTGTTTTTT
CDR3 protein: CSVLTGPGELFF

clone size: -
V gene: TRBV5-1
J gene: TRBJ2-3
D gene: TRBD1
CDR3 DNA: TGCGCCAGCAGCCTGGACAGGTTCACAGATACGCAGTATTTT
CDR3 protein: CASSLDRFTDTQYF

clone size: once
V gene: TRBV29-1
J gene: TRBJ2-1
D gene: -
CDR3 DNA: TGCAGCGGCTTTTACGATGAGCAGTTCTTC
CDR3 protein: CSGFYDEQFF

clone size: -
V gene: TRBV30
J gene: TRBJ2-2
D gene: -
CDR3 DNA: TGTGCCTGGAGCCGACAAAGACCGGTGGGGAACACCGGGGAGCTGTTTTTT
CDR3 protein: CAWSRQRPVGNTGELFF

clone size: -
V gene: TRBV9
J gene: TRBJ2-1
D gene: -
CDR3 DNA: TGTGCCAGCAGCGCACCACCTAGCCATGAGCAGTTCTTC
CDR3 protein: CASSAPPSHEQFF

clone size: -
V gene: TRBV7-8
J gene: TRBJ2-4
D gene: TRBD1
CDR3 DNA: TGTGCCAGCAGCCCCGGACAGGGACCGTCGAACATTCAGTACTTC
CDR3 protein: CASSPGQGPSNIQYF

clone size: -
V gene: TRBV13
J gene: TRBJ1-1
D gene: TRBD1
CDR3 DNA: TGTGCCAGCATGGATACCAGGGGGGAAGCTTTCTTT
CDR3 protein: CASMDTRGEAFF

clone size: -
V gene: TRBV9
J gene: TRBJ2-1
D gene: TRBD2
CDR3 DNA: TGTGCCAGCGGCACTAGCGAATTAGGCAATGAGCAGTTCTTC
CDR3 protein: CASGTSELGNEQFF

clone size: -
V gene: TRBV27
J gene: TRBJ1-2
D gene: TRBD1
CDR3 DNA: TGTGCCAGCAGTTTTCTCCCTCGGACAGGGTTGGATGGCTACACCTTC
CDR3 protein: CASSFLPRTGLDGYTF

clone size: -
V gene: TRBV27
J gene: TRBJ2-5
D gene: -
CDR3 DNA: TGTGCCAGCAGTTTAGGGGGATGGCCCCAAGAGACCCAGTACTTC
CDR3 protein: CASSLGGWPQETQYF

clone size: few
V gene: TRBV27
J gene: TRBJ2-1
D gene: -
CDR3 DNA: TGTGCCAGCAGTTTCGGGACCGGGACCTACAATGAGCAGTTCTTC
CDR3 protein: CASSFGTGTYNEQFF

clone size: -
V gene: TRBV7-9
J gene: TRBJ2-2
D gene: TRBD1
CDR3 DNA: TGTGCCAGCACCATTACCCCGGGACAGGGGATCACCGGGGAGCTGTTTTTT
CDR3 protein: CASTITPGQGITGELFF

clone size: -
V gene: TRBV11-2
J gene: TRBJ2-3
D gene: TRBD2
CDR3 DNA: TGTGCCAGCAGCTCCGGACTAGCGGGGAGCACAGATACGCAGTATTTT
CDR3 protein: CASSSGLAGSTDTQYF

clone size: -
V gene: TRBV20-1
J gene: TRBJ2-7
D gene: -
CDR3 DNA: TGCAGTGCTAGAGATCTAACCCCAGGGGAGCAGTACTTC
CDR3 protein: CSARDLTPGEQYF

clone size: -
V gene: TRBV19
J gene: TRBJ2-1
D gene: TRBD1
CDR3 DNA: TGTGCCACTTGGGACCGCGTTAAGGACAGGGAGCAGTTCTTC
CDR3 protein: CATWDRVKDREQFF

clone size: once
V gene: TRBV24-1
J gene: TRBJ2-3
D gene: -
CDR3 DNA: TGTGCCACCAGTGATCCCACAGATACGCAGTATTTT
CDR3 protein: CATSDPTDTQYF

clone size: -
V gene: TRBV29-1
J gene: TRBJ2-3
D gene: -
CDR3 DNA: TGCAGCGTTGACGGGGATCTCACAGATACGCAGTATTTT
CDR3 protein: CSVDGDLTDTQYF

clone size: -
V gene: TRBV29-1
J gene: TRBJ1-1
D gene: -
CDR3 DNA: TGCAGCGTTGAGATGGGGATCACTGAAGCTTTCTTT
CDR3 protein: CSVEMGITEAFF

clone size: -
V gene: TRBV28
J gene: TRBJ2-7
D gene: -
CDR3 DNA: TGTGCCAGTACTAGACCGAACCCCCACGAGCAGTACTTC
CDR3 protein: CASTRPNPHEQYF

clone size: -
V gene: TRBV29-1
J gene: TRBJ2-7
D gene: -
CDR3 DNA: TGCAGCGTTGCCATGGACTCCTACGAGCAGTACTTC
CDR3 protein: CSVAMDSYEQYF

clone size: -
V gene: TRBV29-1
J gene: TRBJ1-2
D gene: -
CDR3 DNA: TGCAGCGTTGGACAGGATCCCTATGGCTACACCTTC
CDR3 protein: CSVGQDPYGYTF

clone size: -
V gene: TRBV24-1
J gene: TRBJ2-1
D gene: TRBD2
CDR3 DNA: TGTGCCACCAGTGCCCGGACTAGCGGGAGCAATGAGCAGTTCTTC
CDR3 protein: CATSARTSGSNEQFF

clone size: -
V gene: TRBV20-1
J gene: TRBJ1-5
D gene: -
CDR3 DNA: TGCAGTGCTAGAGATCTCCGGGTGAATCAGCCCCAGCATTTT
CDR3 protein: CSARDLRVNQPQHF

clone size: -
V gene: TRBV24-1
J gene: TRBJ1-4
D gene: -
CDR3 DNA: TGTGCCACCAGTGATGCGGGATATGAAAAACTGTTTTTT
CDR3 protein: CATSDAGYEKLFF

clone size: -
V gene: TRBV20-1
J gene: TRBJ2-1
D gene: -
CDR3 DNA: TGCAGTGCTAGAGCTACGGACCTGAATTTCGAGCAGTTCTTC
CDR3 protein: CSARATDLNFEQFF

clone size: once
V gene: TRBV27
J gene: TRBJ1-2
D gene: TRBD1
CDR3 DNA: TGTGCCAGCCGGACAGGGGGCTCACACTATGGCTACACCTTC
CDR3 protein: CASRTGGSHYGYTF

clone size: -
V gene: TRBV28
J gene: TRBJ2-5
D gene: TRBD1
CDR3 DNA: TGTGCCAGCAGATACAGGGGCCTCAAGAAGACCCAGTACTTC
CDR3 protein: CASRYRGLKKTQYF

clone size: once
V gene: TRBV7-6
J gene: TRBJ2-5
D gene: TRBD1
CDR3 DNA: TGTGCCAGCAGCGCCCGGACAGGGGGCAAGGAGACCCAGTACTTC
CDR3 protein: CASSARTGGKETQYF

clone size: -
V gene: TRBV15
J gene: TRBJ2-4
D gene: -
CDR3 DNA: TGTGCCACCAGGAACACCGTAGCCAAAAACATTCAGTACTTC
CDR3 protein: CATRNTVAKNIQYF

clone size: -
V gene: TRBV27
J gene: TRBJ2-7
D gene: -
CDR3 DNA: TGTGCCAGCAGTTTATCGCGAGGGAACTACGAGCAGTACTTC
CDR3 protein: CASSLSRGNYEQYF

clone size: -
V gene: TRBV29-1
J gene: TRBJ2-2
D gene: -
CDR3 DNA: TGCAGCGTTGACCTATTGGGAGAGAACACCGGGGAGCTGTTTTTT
CDR3 protein: CSVDLLGENTGELFF

clone size: -
V gene: TRBV9
J gene: TRBJ1-1
D gene: -
CDR3 DNA: TGTGCCAGCAGCGCGAGGGGTCGTACTGAAGCTTTCTTT
CDR3 protein: CASSARGRTEAFF

clone size: -
V gene: TRBV27
J gene: TRBJ2-7
D gene: TRBD2
CDR3 DNA: TGTGCCAGCAGTGCGGACCCCACTAGCGCAAACTACGAGCAGTACTTC
CDR3 protein: CASSADPTSANYEQYF

clone size: once
V gene: TRBV9
J gene: TRBJ2-5
D gene: TRBD2
CDR3 DNA: TGTGCCAGCAGCGTAGCTGGCCTAGCGGGAGGGACTGAGACCCAGTACTTC
CDR3 protein: CASSVAGLAGGTETQYF

clone size: -
V gene: TRBV20-1
J gene: TRBJ2-1
D gene: TRBD1
CDR3 DNA: TGCAGTGCTGACAGGGGGCAAATGTGGGACAATGAGCAGTTCTTC
CDR3 protein: CSADRGQMWDNEQFF

clone size: -
V gene: TRBV6-5
J gene: TRBJ1-5
D gene: -
CDR3 DNA: TGTGCCAGCCACAACCTTCCCAATCAGCCCCAGCATTTT
CDR3 protein: CASHNLPNQPQHF